This T cell receptor (beta chain) is drawn from a study of T-cell reconstitution after alpha-beta-depleted transplantation in children. This clonotype was counted many times. The antigen remains undetermined. Whole-study findings and limits: T-cell counts and diversity were attributed mostly to newly produced T cells one year after transplant. TCRbeta diversity was high at day 60 in some patients (a result of surviving recipient T cells and thymic progenitors). The origin of alpha-beta T cells about two months after transplant was reportedly several hundred expanded graft clones.

The CDR3 runs 15 residues. The V and J ends lost 1 base and 2 bases respectively, with 12 bases between them. Germline values: CDR1 SGHVS, CDR2 FNYEAQ. Unique molecular identifiers were incorporated during preparation of the TCRbeta library. MiXCR was run by TCRdb on the PCR reads, yielding one entry per CDR3 protein. This table has roughly 500,000 distinct CDR3 sequences, approximately 10% appearing once. The V call is TRBV7-6, the J call TRBJ2-7; D is unresolved. The receptor comes from a child under 10 years old with inherited bone marrow failure, due to receive a stem cell transplant. The sequencing used PBMCs, collected before TCRalphabeta/CD19-depleted stem cell transplant. CDR3 in amino acids: CASSLVMGGAYEQYF. CDR3 nucleotides: TGTGCCAGCAGCTTAGTAATGGGCGGTGCCTACGAGCAGTACTTC.